The TCR beta chain described here comes from a study of OX40 agonist ivuxolimab in advanced cancers. Overall study: The study enrolled dose-escalation patients with hepatocellular carcinoma, melanoma, renal cell or head and neck cancer. Two cutaneous melanoma patients and one hepatocellular carcinoma patient, three in all, had partial responses.

Profiling relied on immunoSEQ multiplex PCR, and the TCRdb table lists in-frame clones only, not all of them. The sample shows roughly 56,000 clones, 85% of them seen only once. Notes on this clone: The antigen is not known.

Study-wide points: Relative to CD4+, CD8+ T cells held more expanded clones on average. Dose levels from 0.1 to 3.0 mg/kg saw CD4+ and CD8+ blood T cells expand clonally by week 6.

This receptor was taken from an adult with an advanced solid tumor such as melanoma, head and neck, liver or kidney cancer. The sample was CD4+ or CD8+ T cells sorted from blood, taken in a trial of the OX40 agonist ivuxolimab.

For the CDR3, the DNA is TGTGCCAGTAGTCACCGGCGGTCCGGGGAGCTGTTTTTT. Translation: CASSHRRSGELFF. This chain connects TRBV19 to TRBJ2-2; the D is unclear. Germline V gene lookup returns CDR1 LNHDA and CDR2 SQIVND (reference sequence). This CDR3 has 13 residues. V was shortened by 5 bases and J by 6 bases, with 10 bases between the two germline ends.